This TCR beta chain emerged from a study of blood T cell repertoires in COVID-19. Overall study: Samples representing acute and convalescent COVID-19 were sourced from the United States, Italy and Spain.

V lost 0 bases to trimming and J lost 4 bases, with 4 bases between them. The CDR3 sequence is 12 residues long. Germline V gene lookup returns CDR1 SGDLS and CDR2 YYNGEE. Profiling relied on immunoSEQ multiplex PCR, and the TCRdb table lists in-frame clones only, not all of them. The profile shows around 7,000 clones, roughly 90% of them singletons. This chain links TRBV9 with TRBJ1-2; D is unclear. Sequenced material: peripheral blood. The TCR was taken from a human donor with active COVID-19. The donor label of this sample is uncertain. DNA of the CDR3: TGTGCCAGCAGCGTAGCCAGCTATGGCTACACCTTC. This encodes CASSVASYGYTF.